The 5 T cell receptor beta chains listed next were all sequenced from one sample in a study of T cell responses to AZD1222 COVID-19 vaccine. The protocol was immunoSEQ multiplex PCR, while the TCRdb copy is restricted to in-frame clones and leaves out a portion. The profile shows some 150,000 clones, 89% of them singletons. The starting material was peripheral blood, obtained on day 0 of AZD1222 vaccination. These receptors originate from an adult in good health.

Sample share makes this clone medium-sized (0.01 to 0.1%). The J gene is TRBJ2-3, the V gene TRBV29-1; D perhaps matches TRBD2 (7 bases). Trimming took off 4 bases at V and 6 bases at J, with 14 bases between the two ends. CDR1 and CDR2 (germline): SQVTM, ANQGSEA. The CDR3 extends over 13 amino acids. The CDR3 protein is CSVVGGEADTQYF. In nucleotides, the CDR3 is TGCAGCGTTGTAGGGGGGGAGGCTGATACGCAGTATTTT.

The V gene is TRBV5-1, the J gene TRBJ2-3; D may match TRBD1 or TRBD2 (6 bases each). Looked up from germline, CDR1 is SGHRS and CDR2 is YFSETQ. Trimming cost V 3 bases and J 5 bases, with 19 bases left between them. The length of the CDR3 is 16 residues. The CDR3 DNA reads as TGCGCCAGCAGCTCAGGGGTGGCACTCGGGGGAGATACGCAGTATTTT. It translates to CASSSGVALGGDTQYF.

The chain recombines TRBV7-8 with TRBJ2-7; 7 bases line up with TRBD1. This CDR3 contains 15 residues. In germline, CDR1 is SGHVS, CDR2 FQNEAQ. Germline trimming cut 4 bases from V and 3 bases from J; bases unmatched to any gene: 9. The DNA for the CDR3 is TGTGCCAGCAGCTCCTACCGGGACAGTGGCTACGAGCAGTACTTC. Protein: CASSSYRDSGYEQYF.

This clone has a single count. The rearrangement links TRBV3-1 (or the pseudogene TRBV3-2) to TRBJ2-1; 8 nucleotides agree with TRBD2. Trimming took 0 bases from V and 0 from J; bases not matched to a gene: 7. The CDR3 sequence is 18 residues long. The germline gives CDR1 LGHDT, CDR2 YNNKEL (reference sequence). CDR3 sequence (DNA): TGTGCCAGCAGCCAAGATGGGCGCCTAGCGGGCTCCTACAATGAGCAGTTCTTC. Translated: CASSQDGRLAGSYNEQFF.

J is TRBJ2-2 and V is TRBV3-1 (or the pseudogene TRBV3-2); maybe TRBD2 (5 bases). CDR3 size: 14 residues. Between the trimmed V and J ends, which lost 1 base and 6 bases, there was a span of 9 bases. From germline, CDR1 is LGHDT and CDR2 YNNKEL (reference sequence). The DNA for the CDR3 is TGTGCCAGCAGCCAAGCGAAGGGAGCCGGGGAGCTGTTTTTT. This encodes CASSQAKGAGELFF.